Listed below are T cell receptor beta chains from one sample, sequenced in a study of vaccination effects on CD4 cells after COVID-19. No antigen has been assigned to these receptors. Here immunoSEQ multiplex PCR was the method, and the copy in TCRdb shows in-frame clones only, minus some. The sample lists roughly 25,000 clones, roughly 77% seen once, with 15% to 20% in the top ten. Sequencing was performed on CD4+ T cells from PBMCs cultured with HCoV-NL63 spike peptides, taken before COVID-19 vaccination. These receptors were taken from a human donor who had a prior SARS-CoV-2 infection. CDR3s include the opening cysteine and the closing phenylalanine or tryptophan. The order of the fields is V gene, clone size, D gene, J gene, CDR3 protein, CDR3 DNA. D genes are given only for firm matches. Rows may omit the clone size; those that give it use once, few, many or a size class.

V gene: TRBV24-1; clone size: once; D gene: .; J gene: TRBJ1-2; CDR3 protein: CATSDTQKGRIGYTF; CDR3 DNA: TGTGCCACCAGTGACACACAAAAGGGGAGGATTGGCTACACCTTC
V gene: TRBV7-2; clone size: .; D gene: TRBD1; J gene: TRBJ1-2; CDR3 protein: CASSSDRDRGPKF; CDR3 DNA: TGTGCCAGCAGCTCAGACCGGGACAGGGGTCCTAAATTC
V gene: TRBV5-1; clone size: .; D gene: .; J gene: TRBJ2-3; CDR3 protein: CASSVNYGEQYF; CDR3 DNA: TGCGCCAGCAGCGTAAATTATGGAGAACAGTATTTT
V gene: TRBV27; clone size: .; D gene: .; J gene: TRBJ2-1; CDR3 protein: CASSLTYYNEQFF; CDR3 DNA: TGTGCCAGCAGTTTAACTTACTACAATGAGCAGTTCTTC
V gene: TRBV18; clone size: .; D gene: TRBD2; J gene: TRBJ2-1; CDR3 protein: CASSPLAGVSNEQFF; CDR3 DNA: TGTGCCAGCTCACCTCTAGCGGGAGTATCCAATGAGCAGTTCTTC
V gene: TRBV6-4; clone size: .; D gene: TRBD2; J gene: TRBJ2-1; CDR3 protein: CASSARPGTSGGALDNEQFF; CDR3 DNA: TGTGCCAGCAGTGCCCGTCCCGGGACTAGCGGGGGGGCCCTGGACAATGAGCAGTTCTTC
V gene: TRBV27; clone size: few; D gene: .; J gene: TRBJ2-2; CDR3 protein: CASSREWGGLVGELFF; CDR3 DNA: TGTGCCAGCAGCCGGGAGTGGGGGGGCCTCGTCGGGGAGCTGTTTTTT
V gene: TRBV29-1; clone size: .; D gene: TRBD1; J gene: TRBJ1-1; CDR3 protein: CSACRAGGKNTEAFF; CDR3 DNA: TGCAGCGCATGCCGGGCAGGGGGCAAGAACACTGAAGCTTTCTTT
V gene: TRBV5-8; clone size: once; D gene: .; J gene: TRBJ2-6; CDR3 protein: CASSVTGYSGANVLTF; CDR3 DNA: TGTGCCAGCAGCGTGACAGGTTACTCTGGGGCCAACGTCCTGACTTTC
V gene: TRBV7-2; clone size: .; D gene: .; J gene: TRBJ1-1; CDR3 protein: CASSFRGSTEAFF; CDR3 DNA: TGTGCCAGCAGCTTTAGGGGATCCACTGAAGCTTTCTTT
V gene: TRBV15; clone size: .; D gene: .; J gene: TRBJ2-1; CDR3 protein: CATSGSSSYNEQFF; CDR3 DNA: TGTGCCACCAGCGGCAGCAGCTCCTACAATGAGCAGTTCTTC
V gene: TRBV12-5; clone size: .; D gene: .; J gene: TRBJ1-3; CDR3 protein: CASGLVLSPSTTGNTIYF; CDR3 DNA: TGTGCTAGTGGTTTGGTTCTCAGCCCGTCGACGACTGGAAACACCATATATTTT
V gene: TRBV7-2; clone size: .; D gene: .; J gene: TRBJ1-6; CDR3 protein: CASSPTVGTLGTNSPLHF; CDR3 DNA: TGTGCCAGCAGCCCCACCGTCGGGACTCTTGGGACAAATTCACCCCTCCACTTT
V gene: TRBV12-3/TRBV12-4; clone size: .; D gene: .; J gene: TRBJ1-6; CDR3 protein: CASSRQFNSPLHF; CDR3 DNA: TGTGCCAGCAGTCGACAGTTTAATTCACCCCTCCACTTT
V gene: TRBV3-1/TRBV3-2; clone size: .; D gene: .; J gene: TRBJ1-2; CDR3 protein: CASSQDSTASYGYTF; CDR3 DNA: TGTGCCAGCAGCCAAGATAGCACAGCGAGCTATGGCTACACCTTC
V gene: TRBV11-3; clone size: .; D gene: .; J gene: TRBJ1-1; CDR3 protein: CASSFMETTEAFF; CDR3 DNA: TGTGCCAGCAGCTTTATGGAGACCACTGAAGCTTTCTTT
V gene: TRBV5-1; clone size: once; D gene: .; J gene: TRBJ2-7; CDR3 protein: CASSLDPSSYEQYF; CDR3 DNA: TGCGCCAGCAGCTTGGATCCGAGCTCCTACGAGCAGTACTTC
V gene: TRBV30; clone size: once; D gene: .; J gene: TRBJ1-5; CDR3 protein: CAWSRDLGLNSNQPQHF; CDR3 DNA: TGTGCCTGGAGCCGAGACCTCGGACTTAATAGCAATCAGCCCCAGCATTTT
V gene: TRBV28; clone size: .; D gene: .; J gene: TRBJ1-2; CDR3 protein: CASGITLVYGYTF; CDR3 DNA: TGTGCCAGCGGGATAACGCTGGTCTATGGCTACACCTTC
V gene: TRBV11-2; clone size: .; D gene: .; J gene: TRBJ2-3; CDR3 protein: CASTISAGGQADTQYF; CDR3 DNA: TGTGCCAGCACCATCAGTGCCGGGGGTCAGGCAGATACGCAGTATTTT
V gene: TRBV7-2; clone size: .; D gene: .; J gene: TRBJ1-6; CDR3 protein: CASSLVAAYNSPLHF; CDR3 DNA: TGTGCCAGCAGCTTAGTAGCAGCTTATAATTCACCCCTCCACTTT
V gene: TRBV6-5; clone size: .; D gene: .; J gene: TRBJ1-3; CDR3 protein: CASSPQGHSGNTIYF; CDR3 DNA: TGTGCCAGCAGTCCCCAGGGACACTCTGGAAACACCATATATTTT
V gene: TRBV20-1; clone size: few; D gene: TRBD2; J gene: TRBJ2-1; CDR3 protein: CSASTSAGAYNEQFF; CDR3 DNA: TGCAGTGCTAGTACTAGCGCTGGGGCATACAATGAGCAGTTCTTC
V gene: TRBV5-1; clone size: .; D gene: .; J gene: TRBJ1-6; CDR3 protein: CASSLEQSNSPLHF; CDR3 DNA: TGCGCCAGCAGCTTGGAACAGTCTAATTCACCCCTCCACTTT
V gene: TRBV7-3; clone size: .; D gene: .; J gene: TRBJ2-3; CDR3 protein: CASSPWLAYTDTQYF; CDR3 DNA: TGTGCCAGCAGCCCATGGTTGGCCTACACAGATACGCAGTATTTT
V gene: TRBV5-1; clone size: .; D gene: TRBD1; J gene: TRBJ1-2; CDR3 protein: CASSFGQGSNYGYTF; CDR3 DNA: TGCGCCAGCAGCTTCGGACAGGGCTCTAACTATGGCTACACCTTC
V gene: TRBV7-9; clone size: .; D gene: .; J gene: TRBJ2-2; CDR3 protein: CASSLESFTGELFF; CDR3 DNA: TGTGCCAGCAGCTTAGAGAGCTTCACCGGGGAGCTGTTTTTT
V gene: TRBV19; clone size: .; D gene: .; J gene: TRBJ2-2; CDR3 protein: CASSPAVDGGRTGELFF; CDR3 DNA: TGTGCCAGTAGTCCGGCAGTTGACGGGGGACGGACCGGGGAGCTGTTTTTT
V gene: TRBV7-2; clone size: .; D gene: .; J gene: TRBJ1-2; CDR3 protein: CASSSFGLYGYTF; CDR3 DNA: TGTGCCAGCAGCTCCTTCGGACTTTATGGCTACACCTTC
V gene: TRBV18; clone size: .; D gene: TRBD1; J gene: TRBJ2-5; CDR3 protein: CASSTTGGAETQYF; CDR3 DNA: TGTGCCAGCTCAACGACAGGGGGGGCGGAGACCCAGTACTTC
V gene: TRBV6-4; clone size: .; D gene: .; J gene: TRBJ2-1; CDR3 protein: CASSDSARGTYNEQFF; CDR3 DNA: TGTGCCAGCAGTGACTCAGCGAGGGGAACCTACAATGAGCAGTTCTTC
V gene: TRBV29-1; clone size: .; D gene: TRBD2; J gene: TRBJ2-2; CDR3 protein: CSSLAGGELFF; CDR3 DNA: TGCAGCTCATTAGCGGGCGGGGAGCTGTTTTTT
V gene: TRBV30; clone size: .; D gene: .; J gene: TRBJ2-7; CDR3 protein: CAWNLDSSYEQYF; CDR3 DNA: TGTGCCTGGAACTTGGACAGTTCCTACGAGCAGTACTTC
V gene: TRBV10-3; clone size: .; D gene: TRBD1; J gene: TRBJ1-1; CDR3 protein: CAIRPGTGLLMNTEAFF; CDR3 DNA: TGTGCCATCAGGCCCGGGACAGGACTATTAATGAACACTGAAGCTTTCTTT
V gene: TRBV28; clone size: .; D gene: .; J gene: TRBJ2-3; CDR3 protein: CASSIMAGTDTQYF; CDR3 DNA: TGTGCCAGCAGTATTATGGCGGGCACAGATACGCAGTATTTT
V gene: TRBV18; clone size: .; D gene: .; J gene: TRBJ1-1; CDR3 protein: CASSRDVRGLEAFF; CDR3 DNA: TGTGCCAGCTCACGAGACGTCCGGGGCCTTGAAGCTTTCTTT
V gene: TRBV3-1/TRBV3-2; clone size: .; D gene: .; J gene: TRBJ1-2; CDR3 protein: CASSSLGRRDPDGYTF; CDR3 DNA: TGTGCCAGCAGCTCTTTGGGCAGGAGGGATCCTGATGGCTACACCTTC
V gene: TRBV30; clone size: .; D gene: .; J gene: TRBJ2-5; CDR3 protein: CAWRVGGSETQYF; CDR3 DNA: TGTGCCTGGAGGGTGGGGGGATCAGAGACCCAGTACTTC
V gene: TRBV6-2/TRBV6-3; clone size: few; D gene: .; J gene: TRBJ2-7; CDR3 protein: CASSYQYEQYF; CDR3 DNA: TGTGCCAGCAGTTACCAATACGAGCAGTACTTC